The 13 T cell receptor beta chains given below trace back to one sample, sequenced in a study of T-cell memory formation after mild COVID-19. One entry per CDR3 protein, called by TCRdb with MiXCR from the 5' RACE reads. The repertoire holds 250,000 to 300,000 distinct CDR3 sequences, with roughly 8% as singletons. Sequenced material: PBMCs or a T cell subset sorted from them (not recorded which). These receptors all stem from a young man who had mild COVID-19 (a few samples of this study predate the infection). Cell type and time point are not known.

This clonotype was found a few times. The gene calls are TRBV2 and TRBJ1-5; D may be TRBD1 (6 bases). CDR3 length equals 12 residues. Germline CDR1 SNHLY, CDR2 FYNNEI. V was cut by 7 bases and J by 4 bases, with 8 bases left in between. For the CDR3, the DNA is TGTGCCAGCAACAGGGAGAATCAGCCCCAGCATTTT. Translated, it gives CASNRENQPQHF.

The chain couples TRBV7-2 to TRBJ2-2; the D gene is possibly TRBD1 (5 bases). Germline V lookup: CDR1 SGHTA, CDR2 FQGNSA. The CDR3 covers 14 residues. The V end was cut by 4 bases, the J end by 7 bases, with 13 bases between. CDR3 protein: CASSSTQGIGELFF. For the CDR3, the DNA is TGTGCCAGCAGCTCTACTCAGGGCATCGGGGAGCTGTTTTTT.

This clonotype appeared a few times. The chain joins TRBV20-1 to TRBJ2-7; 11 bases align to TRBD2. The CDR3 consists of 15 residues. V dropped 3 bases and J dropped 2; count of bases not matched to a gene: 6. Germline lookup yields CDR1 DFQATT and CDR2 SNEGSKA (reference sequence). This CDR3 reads CSARDPSGGPYEQYF. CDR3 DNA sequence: TGCAGTGCTAGGGACCCTAGCGGGGGGCCCTACGAGCAGTACTTC.

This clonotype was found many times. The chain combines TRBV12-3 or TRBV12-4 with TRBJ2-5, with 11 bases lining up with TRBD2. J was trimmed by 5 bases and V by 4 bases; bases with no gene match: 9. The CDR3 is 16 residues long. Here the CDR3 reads CASSSALSGGAETQYF. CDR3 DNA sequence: TGTGCCAGCAGTTCAGCCCTTAGCGGGGGGGCCGAGACCCAGTACTTC.

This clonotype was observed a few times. CDR3 coding DNA: TGCGCCAGCAGCCGAGCGGCAGGGGCCTTTGGCACCGGGGAGCTGTTTTTT. Translation gives CASSRAAGAFGTGELFF. V gene TRBV4-1 combines with J gene TRBJ2-2, with D possibly being TRBD1 (6 bases). The V gene's germline CDR1 is MGHRA and CDR2 YSYEKL. The V gene lost 4 bases and the J gene lost 4 bases, with 19 bases spanning the gap. The CDR3 extends over 17 amino acids.

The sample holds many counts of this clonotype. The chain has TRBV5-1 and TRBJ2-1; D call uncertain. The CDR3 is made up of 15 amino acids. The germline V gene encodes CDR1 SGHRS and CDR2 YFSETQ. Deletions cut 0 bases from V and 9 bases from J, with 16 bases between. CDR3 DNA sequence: TGCGCCAGCAGCTTGGGCCAGACAACCCCGGCTGAGCAGTTCTTC. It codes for CASSLGQTTPAEQFF. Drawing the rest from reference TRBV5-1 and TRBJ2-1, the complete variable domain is KAGVTQTPRYLIKTRGQQVTLSCSPISGHRSVSWYQQTPGQGLQFLFEYFSETQRNKGNFPGRFSGRQFSNSRSEMNVSTLELGDSALYLCASSLGQTTPAEQFFGPGTRLTVL.

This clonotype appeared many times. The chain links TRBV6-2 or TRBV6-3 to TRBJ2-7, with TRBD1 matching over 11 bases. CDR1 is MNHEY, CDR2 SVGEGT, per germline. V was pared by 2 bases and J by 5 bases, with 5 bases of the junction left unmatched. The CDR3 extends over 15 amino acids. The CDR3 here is CASSYRGQGVDEQYV. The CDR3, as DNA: TGTGCCAGCAGTTACAGGGGACAGGGGGTCGACGAGCAGTACGTC.

The CDR3 protein is CASSTSRNYEQYV. CDR3 in DNA: TGTGCCAGCAGTACCTCCAGGAACTACGAGCAGTACGTC. The chain uses TRBV6-6 and TRBJ2-7; D is undetermined. CDR3 length: 13 residues. Trimming removed 5 bases from V and 3 bases from J, with 11 bases in between. In germline, CDR1 is MNHNY, CDR2 SVGAGI (reference sequence).

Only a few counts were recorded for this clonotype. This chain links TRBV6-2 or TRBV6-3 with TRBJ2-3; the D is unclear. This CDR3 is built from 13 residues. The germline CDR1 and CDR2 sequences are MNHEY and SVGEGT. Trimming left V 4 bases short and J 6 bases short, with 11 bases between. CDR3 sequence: CASSSDPYDTQYF. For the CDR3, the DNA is TGTGCCAGCAGTTCCGACCCCTACGATACGCAGTATTTT.

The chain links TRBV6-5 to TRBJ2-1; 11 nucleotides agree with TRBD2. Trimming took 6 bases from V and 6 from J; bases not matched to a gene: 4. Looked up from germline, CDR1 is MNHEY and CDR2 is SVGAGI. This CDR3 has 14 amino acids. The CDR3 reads CASSHLAGGNEQFF. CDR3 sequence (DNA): TGTGCCAGCAGCCATCTAGCGGGGGGCAATGAGCAGTTCTTC.

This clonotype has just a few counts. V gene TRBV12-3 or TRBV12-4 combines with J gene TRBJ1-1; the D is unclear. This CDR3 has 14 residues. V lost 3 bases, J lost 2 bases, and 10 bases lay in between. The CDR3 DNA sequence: TGTGCCAGCAGTTTCCACAGCCTTAACACTGAAGCTTTCTTT. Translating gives CASSFHSLNTEAFF.

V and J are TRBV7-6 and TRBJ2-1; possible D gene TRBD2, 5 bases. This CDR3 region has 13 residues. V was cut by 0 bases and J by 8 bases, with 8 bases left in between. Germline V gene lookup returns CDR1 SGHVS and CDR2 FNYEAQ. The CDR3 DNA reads TGTGCCAGCAGCTTAGCATCCGGGGATGAGCAGTTCTTC. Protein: CASSLASGDEQFF.

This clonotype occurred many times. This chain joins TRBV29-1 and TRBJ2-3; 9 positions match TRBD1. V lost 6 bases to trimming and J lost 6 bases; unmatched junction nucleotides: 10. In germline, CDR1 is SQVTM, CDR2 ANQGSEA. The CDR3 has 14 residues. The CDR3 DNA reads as TGCAGCGTGGAAACCGGGACAGGGAAGGATACGCAGTATTTT. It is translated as CSVETGTGKDTQYF.